The rows below give T cell receptor beta chains drawn from one sample of a study of beta chain features in type 1 diabetes. Assay used: immunoSEQ multiplex PCR; TCRdb lists only in-frame clones, some missing. The table shows 150,000 to 200,000 clones, with about 63% occurring only once. Material for sequencing was naive CD4+ T cells from blood. These TCRs come from a man under 40 with type 1 diabetes. Both conserved end residues are part of each CDR3. Fields, in order: CDR3 DNA, CDR3 protein, J gene, clone size, D gene, V gene. D genes are given only for firm matches. Clone size is not always given. Where it is, it says once, few, many or a class for expanded clones.

TGCAGCGTTGAACAAGGAAACACCATATATTTT	CSVEQGNTIYF	TRBJ1-3	few	NA	TRBV29-1
TGCGCCAGCAGCTTGGCTGGGGGCGCGAAGGATCAGCCCCAGCATTTT	CASSLAGGAKDQPQHF	TRBJ1-5	NA	NA	TRBV5-1
TGCAGCGTTGATTGGGAGAACACTGAAGCTTTCTTT	CSVDWENTEAFF	TRBJ1-1	few	NA	TRBV29-1
TGTGCCAGCTCACCAGCGAGGGGAGGTGGCTATGGCTACACCTTC	CASSPARGGGYGYTF	TRBJ1-2	once	NA	TRBV18
TGCAGCGTACCTCAGGGGGCGCCCACCGGGGAGCTGTTTTTT	CSVPQGAPTGELFF	TRBJ2-2	NA	TRBD1	TRBV29-1
TGTGCCAGCAGCTTGGGACAGGGAAGCTATGGCTACACCTTC	CASSLGQGSYGYTF	TRBJ1-2	NA	TRBD1	TRBV7-9
TGTGCCAGCAGCTTAGGCGGCGGGACTTGGGACGAGCAGTACTTC	CASSLGGGTWDEQYF	TRBJ2-7	NA	NA	TRBV7-2
TGCAGCGTTGTGCGGGGCTCCTACGAGCAGTACTTC	CSVVRGSYEQYF	TRBJ2-7	NA	NA	TRBV29-1
TGTGCCATCAGTGAGGACCTTAGTAAGTCGGAGACCCAGTACTTC	CAISEDLSKSETQYF	TRBJ2-5	NA	NA	TRBV10-3
TGCGCCAGCCGCCCGGTTGGGAGTGGAAACACCATATATTTT	CASRPVGSGNTIYF	TRBJ1-3	NA	NA	TRBV5-1
TGCGCCAGCAGCCCGTTGACAGGGCATGGTGAGACCCAGTACTTC	CASSPLTGHGETQYF	TRBJ2-5	NA	TRBD1	TRBV5-1
TGTGCCAGCAGCTTCGTGGCGACCACGCGAGATACGCAGTATTTT	CASSFVATTRDTQYF	TRBJ2-3	NA	NA	TRBV7-9
TGCGCCAGCAGCCCATGGACAGGGAGCGGGGGAGATACGCAGTATTTT	CASSPWTGSGGDTQYF	TRBJ2-3	NA	NA	TRBV4-3
TGTGCCCTCCGGCGGGGGAATAGCGGGGAGCTGTTTTTT	CALRRGNSGELFF	TRBJ2-2	NA	TRBD2	TRBV10-3
TGCGCCAGCAGTCAAAGGTGGACAGGCAATTCACCCCTCCACTTT	CASSQRWTGNSPLHF	TRBJ1-6	NA	TRBD1	TRBV23-1
TGTGCCTGGCAGGGGGACAACGGGCAGCCCCAGCATTTT	CAWQGDNGQPQHF	TRBJ1-5	NA	TRBD1	TRBV30
TGTGCCAGTGGCGCGGGACCCCAAGAGACCCAGTACTTC	CASGAGPQETQYF	TRBJ2-5	NA	NA	TRBV11-2
TGTGCCAGCAGCTCAACCGGGACACCGAACACTGAAGCTTTCTTT	CASSSTGTPNTEAFF	TRBJ1-1	NA	NA	TRBV25-1
TGCAGCGTTTCAGGGGAGCAGGACACCGGGGAGCTGTTTTTT	CSVSGEQDTGELFF	TRBJ2-2	NA	NA	TRBV29-1
TGTGCCACCAGCAGAGACTCCCTGGCGGGGGTAGGCGAGCAGTACTTC	CATSRDSLAGVGEQYF	TRBJ2-7	NA	TRBD2	TRBV15
TGTGCCAGCAGCTTAGCGGCTAGGGGAGAGACCCAGTACTTC	CASSLAARGETQYF	TRBJ2-5	NA	NA	TRBV7-9
TGTGCCAGCAGCTTGAAACTAGCGGGGGAAACAGATACGCAGTATTTT	CASSLKLAGETDTQYF	TRBJ2-3	NA	TRBD2	TRBV5-4
TGCAGCGTAGGACAGATCCAAGAGACCCAGTACTTC	CSVGQIQETQYF	TRBJ2-5	NA	NA	TRBV29-1
TGTGCCTGGAGTGTACTGGAGGGGAACACTGAAGCTTTCTTT	CAWSVLEGNTEAFF	TRBJ1-1	NA	NA	TRBV30
TGTGCCAGCAGGACAAGACAGTTGAACACTGAAGCTTTCTTT	CASRTRQLNTEAFF	TRBJ1-1	NA	NA	TRBV6-5
TGTGCCAGCAGTGCGCTACTAGCGGGGGACAAAGAGACCCAGTACTTC	CASSALLAGDKETQYF	TRBJ2-5	NA	TRBD2	TRBV28
TGTGCCAGCAGCCCACAACAGCTCGGCAATGGCTACACCTTC	CASSPQQLGNGYTF	TRBJ1-2	once	NA	TRBV6-5
TGTGCCTGGAAGGGGGGTATCAGGAACGAGCAGTACTTC	CAWKGGIRNEQYF	TRBJ2-7	NA	NA	TRBV30
TGTGCCAGCAGTGATCCGGGGCCCAAAGCCTACAATGAGCAGTTCTTC	CASSDPGPKAYNEQFF	TRBJ2-1	NA	NA	TRBV25-1
TGTGCCAGCAGCTTATTTTCGAGCGGGGGGGCCATGAAGACCCAGTACTTC	CASSLFSSGGAMKTQYF	TRBJ2-5	NA	TRBD2	TRBV7-9
TGTGCCAGCAGCTACGGGACAGGGAGGCATTACGAGCAGTACTTC	CASSYGTGRHYEQYF	TRBJ2-7	NA	TRBD1	TRBV13
TGCAGCGTGGCAACCCCACACTATGGCTACACCTTC	CSVATPHYGYTF	TRBJ1-2	NA	NA	TRBV29-1
TGTGCCAGCAGCTGGGCAACAGGGGGCCGCGAGCAGTACTTC	CASSWATGGREQYF	TRBJ2-7	NA	TRBD1	TRBV7-2
TGCGCCAGCAGCCAAGTTGGCAGGGTGAACACTGAAGCTTTCTTT	CASSQVGRVNTEAFF	TRBJ1-1	once	NA	TRBV4-3
TGTGCCAGCAGCCCGTCGGCGGATACGCAGTATTTT	CASSPSADTQYF	TRBJ2-3	NA	NA	TRBV14
TGTGCTATTGGCCCCGGCAGCAATCAGCCCCAGCATTTT	CAIGPGSNQPQHF	TRBJ1-5	few	NA	TRBV2
TGCGCCAGCAGCCAGGGCACAGGATCACCCCTCCACTTT	CASSQGTGSPLHF	TRBJ1-6	few	NA	TRBV4-3
TGCGCCAGCAGCCAAGATCTCGCAGCGGGGGTGTCCACAGATACGCAGTATTTT	CASSQDLAAGVSTDTQYF	TRBJ2-3	NA	TRBD2	TRBV4-3
TGCGCCAGCAGCCAAGCTCCACAGTCGAACACCGGGGAGCTGTTTTTT	CASSQAPQSNTGELFF	TRBJ2-2	NA	NA	TRBV4-3
TGTGCCAGCAGCCCTCCGGGGACAGGTAGGGGCAATGAGCAGTTCTTC	CASSPPGTGRGNEQFF	TRBJ2-1	NA	TRBD1	TRBV7-2
TGTGCCGCCATAGACTACGAGCAGTACTTC	CAAIDYEQYF	TRBJ2-7	NA	NA	TRBV28
TGCGCCAGCAGCTCCCGGGCAGGGGTGTCCTACGAGCAGTACTTC	CASSSRAGVSYEQYF	TRBJ2-7	NA	NA	TRBV5-1
TGTGCCTGGTCGGGTGAGTCCTACAATGAGCAGTTCTTC	CAWSGESYNEQFF	TRBJ2-1	NA	NA	TRBV30